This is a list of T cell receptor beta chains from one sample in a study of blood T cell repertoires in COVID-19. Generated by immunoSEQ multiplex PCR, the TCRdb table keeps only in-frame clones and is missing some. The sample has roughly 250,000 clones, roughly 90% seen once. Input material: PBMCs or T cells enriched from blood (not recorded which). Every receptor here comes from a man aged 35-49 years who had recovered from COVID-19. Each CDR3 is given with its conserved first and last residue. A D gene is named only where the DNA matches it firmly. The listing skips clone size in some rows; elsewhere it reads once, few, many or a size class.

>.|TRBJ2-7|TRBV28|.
CASSLPGRGSYEQYF
TGTGCCAGCAGTTTGCCAGGGAGGGGGTCCTACGAGCAGTACTTC
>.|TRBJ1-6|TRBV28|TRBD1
CASSRDRGNNSPLHF
TGTGCCAGCAGTAGAGACAGGGGCAATAATTCACCCCTCCACTTT
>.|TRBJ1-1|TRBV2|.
CASIPQVNTEAFF
TGTGCCAGCATCCCTCAGGTGAACACTGAAGCTTTCTTT
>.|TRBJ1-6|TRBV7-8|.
CASSLDSLYNSPLHF
TGTGCCAGCAGCTTAGACTCCCTATATAATTCACCCCTCCACTTT
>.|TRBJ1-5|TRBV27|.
CASRARVDNQPQHF
TGTGCCAGCAGAGCCCGGGTAGACAATCAGCCCCAGCATTTT
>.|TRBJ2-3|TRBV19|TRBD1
CASRKGQGADTQYF
TGTGCCAGTAGAAAGGGACAGGGGGCAGATACGCAGTATTTT
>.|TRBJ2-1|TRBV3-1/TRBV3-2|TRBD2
CASSPIERGNNEQFF
TGTGCCAGCAGCCCTATTGAGCGGGGAAACAATGAGCAGTTCTTC
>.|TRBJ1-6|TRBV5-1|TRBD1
CASKTGGSYNSPLHF
TGCGCCAGCAAGACAGGGGGTTCCTATAATTCACCCCTCCACTTT
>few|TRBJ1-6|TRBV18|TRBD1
CASSQGQDNSPLHF
TGTGCCAGCTCACAGGGACAGGATAATTCACCCCTCCACTTT
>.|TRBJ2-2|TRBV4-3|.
CASSQAWGAGELFF
TGCGCCAGCAGCCAAGCCTGGGGAGCCGGGGAGCTGTTTTTT
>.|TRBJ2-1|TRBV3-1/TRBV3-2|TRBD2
CASSPRLAEGTYNEQFF
TGTGCCAGCAGCCCCCGGCTAGCGGAGGGAACCTACAATGAGCAGTTCTTC
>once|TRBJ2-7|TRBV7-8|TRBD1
CASSRGQGSSFRYEQYF
TGTGCCAGCAGCCGGGGACAGGGTAGTTCGTTTCGGTACGAGCAGTACTTC
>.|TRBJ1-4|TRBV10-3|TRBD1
CAISEAGTGVEKLFF
TGTGCCATCAGTGAGGCCGGGACAGGGGTCGAAAAACTGTTTTTT
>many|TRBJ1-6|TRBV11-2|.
CASSARFQTARNPDSPLHF
TGTGCCAGCAGCGCCCGATTCCAGACAGCCCGTAATCCGGATTCACCCCTCCACTTT
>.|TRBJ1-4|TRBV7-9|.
CASSFGDGERNEKLFF
TGTGCCAGCAGCTTCGGCGACGGGGAGCGGAATGAAAAACTGTTTTTT
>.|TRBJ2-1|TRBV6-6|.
CASSLGVYNEQFF
TGTGCCAGCAGCCTGGGAGTTTACAATGAGCAGTTCTTC
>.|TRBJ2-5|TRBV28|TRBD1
CASSLITGGQQYF
TGTGCCAGCAGTCTTATTACAGGGGGGCAGCAGTACTTC
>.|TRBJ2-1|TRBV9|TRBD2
CASSNNLKASGDSYNEQFF
TGTGCCAGCAGCAATAACCTCAAGGCTAGCGGGGATTCCTACAATGAGCAGTTCTTC
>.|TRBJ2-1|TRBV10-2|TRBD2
CASSEGALAGAWDEQFF
TGCGCCAGCAGTGAGGGCGCTCTAGCGGGGGCCTGGGATGAGCAGTTCTTC
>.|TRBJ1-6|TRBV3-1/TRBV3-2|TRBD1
CASSQEVWSTGHNSPLHF
TGTGCCAGCAGCCAAGAGGTTTGGTCGACAGGGCATAATTCACCCCTCCACTTT
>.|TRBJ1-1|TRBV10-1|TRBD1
CASSETMTGKAFF
TGCGCCAGCAGTGAGACTATGACAGGGAAAGCTTTCTTT
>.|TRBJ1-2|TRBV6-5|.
CASYEVRGYGYTF
TGTGCCAGTTACGAAGTAAGGGGGTATGGCTACACCTTC